This T cell receptor (beta chain) was observed in a study of technical replicates of blood from a few donors. Trimming took 3 bases from V and 3 from J, leaving 17 bases between them. The V gene's germline CDR1 is KGHSH and CDR2 LQKENI. The CDR3 spans 16 residues. Sequencing used immunoSEQ multiplex PCR; TCRdb keeps in-frame clones, though not all of them. The table lists around 95,000 clones, over 85% of them singletons. The sample consisted of T cells isolated from PBMCs. The J gene is TRBJ1-1, the V gene TRBV18; D is perhaps TRBD1 (6 bases). The sequence was obtained from a human donor in good health. DNA for the CDR3: TGTGCCAGCTCACCCTACGAACCGGGACAACACACTGAAGCTTTCTTT. This encodes CASSPYEPGQHTEAFF.